The rows below give T cell receptor beta chains drawn from one sample of a study of type 1 regulatory T cells. These receptors have no identified antigens. From the reads, TCRdb called clonotypes with MiXCR, one entry per CDR3 protein. The data hold thousands of distinct CDR3 sequences, with 6.5% to 8.5% observed a single time. Sequencing was performed on cultured T cells, either the whole culture or a sorted T cell fraction (not recorded which). Receptors originate from a human donor in good health. Both conserved end residues are part of each CDR3. Fields, in order: V gene, J gene, clone size, D gene, CDR3 DNA, CDR3 protein. D genes are given only for firm matches. Clone size, where shown, is once, few, many, or a class for clones that have expanded.

TRBV7-2	TRBJ2-2	medium-sized	-	TGTGCCAGCAGCCCGCCCGGCCCGGAGCTGTTTTTT	CASSPPGPELFF
TRBV5-1	TRBJ2-1	medium-sized	TRBD2	TGCGCCAGCAGCTTGGCACTAGCGGGATCCTACAATGAGCAGTTCTTC	CASSLALAGSYNEQFF
TRBV30	TRBJ1-2	medium-sized	-	TGTGCCTGGAGCGCTTCAGTCGGTGGCTACACCTTC	CAWSASVGGYTF
TRBV3-1	TRBJ1-1	medium-sized	-	TGTGCCAGCAGCCAAACAGTATTGAACACTGAAGCTTTCTTT	CASSQTVLNTEAFF
TRBV6-2/TRBV6-3	TRBJ1-2	medium-sized	-	TGTGCCAGCAGATCAACAGCTAACTATGGCTACACCTTC	CASRSTANYGYTF
TRBV12-3/TRBV12-4	TRBJ2-1	medium-sized	TRBD1	TGTGCCAGCAGTTTAGCCCCGGGACAGGTCGGCTTC	CASSLAPGQVGF
TRBV6-5	TRBJ2-5	medium-sized	-	TGTGCCAGCCGGGACACCCAAGAGACCCAGTACTTC	CASRDTQETQYF
TRBV5-1	TRBJ1-2	medium-sized	-	TGCGCCAGCAGCTCGGGACTTCTTGGCTACACCTTC	CASSSGLLGYTF
TRBV9	TRBJ1-4	medium-sized	TRBD1	TGTGCCAGCAGCACAAGACAGGGGATACCAACAACTAATGAAAAACTGTTTTTT	CASSTRQGIPTTNEKLFF
TRBV18	TRBJ2-7	medium-sized	-	TGTGCCAGCTCAAGGGGGACGGAGTCCTACGAGCAGTACTTC	CASSRGTESYEQYF
TRBV18	TRBJ2-1	medium-sized	-	TGTGCCAGCTCCCCTAATGATCCGGGAAATGAGCAGTTCTTC	CASSPNDPGNEQFF
TRBV6-5	TRBJ1-4	medium-sized	-	TGTGCCAGCAATTCCCGCGGGGCAACTAATGAAAAACTGTTTTTT	CASNSRGATNEKLFF
TRBV6-5	TRBJ1-5	medium-sized	TRBD1	TGTGCCAGCAGCTTCGACAGGGTGGGGACCCAGCATTTT	CASSFDRVGTQHF
TRBV30	TRBJ1-3	medium-sized	TRBD1	TGTGCCTGGAGGCAACAGGGGGCTTCTGGAAACACCATATATTTT	CAWRQQGASGNTIYF
TRBV7-2	TRBJ1-1	medium-sized	-	TGTGCCAGCAGCTTACAGGGAGACACTGAAGCTTTCTTT	CASSLQGDTEAFF
TRBV3-1	TRBJ2-2	-	TRBD2	TGTGCCAGCAGCCAAGGGGGACTAGCGTCCACCGGGGAGCTGTTTTTT	CASSQGGLASTGELFF
TRBV10-3	TRBJ2-2	medium-sized	-	TGTGCCATCAGTGAGTCGAGTCTCGGCGCCGGGGAGCTGTTTTTT	CAISESSLGAGELFF
TRBV6-2/TRBV6-3	TRBJ2-1	large	-	TGTGCCAGCAGTTACTCGAGAGTATACAATGAGCAGTTCTTC	CASSYSRVYNEQFF
TRBV12-3/TRBV12-4	TRBJ2-1	medium-sized	-	TGTGCCAGCAGATTTTACGGGGATGAGCAGTTCTTC	CASRFYGDEQFF
TRBV5-1	TRBJ2-7	medium-sized	-	TGCGCCAGCAGCTTGGCCGGAGGCCAGGGGATCTACGAGCAGTACTTC	CASSLAGGQGIYEQYF
TRBV7-2	TRBJ1-1	medium-sized	TRBD1	TGTGCCAGCAGCTTAGTAACAGGGGTCAACACTGAAGCTTTCTTT	CASSLVTGVNTEAFF
TRBV20-1	TRBJ2-2	-	-	TGCAGTGCTAGAAGAGGTGCAGGGTGGGATACCGGGGGGCTGTTTTTT	CSARRGAGWDTGGLFF
TRBV7-2	TRBJ2-2	medium-sized	-	TGTGCCAGCAGCTTAAATGGAAGAAACACCGGGGAGCTGTTTTTT	CASSLNGRNTGELFF
TRBV7-9	TRBJ2-7	medium-sized	TRBD2	TGTGCCAGCAGCCTCCTACGACTAGCGGCGACCTACGAGCAGTACTTC	CASSLLRLAATYEQYF
TRBV7-2	TRBJ2-3	medium-sized	-	TGTGCCAGCAGCCCCGAAGGGCTAGATACGCAGTATTTT	CASSPEGLDTQYF
TRBV27	TRBJ1-2	medium-sized	-	TGTGCCAGCAGTTTTAGCCAGCCTCCTTATGGCTACACCTTC	CASSFSQPPYGYTF
TRBV12-3/TRBV12-4	TRBJ2-3	medium-sized	-	TGTGCCAGCAGTCCTAGCGTTCGTGACACAGATACGCAGTATTTT	CASSPSVRDTDTQYF
TRBV19	TRBJ2-3	medium-sized	-	TGTGCCAGTGTACGGGACGACACAGATACGCAGTATTTT	CASVRDDTDTQYF
TRBV7-9	TRBJ2-3	medium-sized	-	TGTGCCAGCAGCTCGATCCCCTCCGATACGCAGTATTTT	CASSSIPSDTQYF
TRBV24-1	TRBJ2-3	medium-sized	TRBD1	TGTGCCACCAGTGACGGGGGACAGGTCTTACGAGATACGCAGTATTTT	CATSDGGQVLRDTQYF
TRBV6-6	TRBJ1-2	medium-sized	TRBD1	TGTGCCAGCAGTGATTGGCAGGGGGCTAACTATGGCTACACCTTC	CASSDWQGANYGYTF
TRBV11-2	TRBJ2-1	medium-sized	-	TGTGCCAGCAGCCTCCGCGGGCTGGAAATCAATGAGCAGTTCTTC	CASSLRGLEINEQFF
TRBV7-2	TRBJ2-7	medium-sized	-	TGTGCCAGCAGCTTAGTACGGACTCGACCCTTCTACGAGCAGTACTTC	CASSLVRTRPFYEQYF